The T cell receptor (beta chain) described here comes from a study of blood T cell repertoires in COVID-19. Study in general: The United States, Italy and Spain supplied acute and convalescent COVID-19 samples. From T cells, B-cell-depleted T cells, or PBMCs came the material, which was cDNA or gDNA.

The germline V gene has CDR1 SGHNT and CDR2 YYREEE (reference sequence). Deletions cut 4 bases from V and 4 bases from J, with 15 bases between. The CDR3 is 16 residues long. In the original analysis: Amplification of reference gene primers provided the estimated nucleated cell counts. TCRdb keeps only in-frame clones here, not all; method: immunoSEQ multiplex PCR. The D gene and trimming were derived from the DNA, and the V and J assignments and clone size from that table. Of roughly 58,000 clones in the sample, 65% to 85% were seen once. V is TRBV5-4 and J is TRBJ2-6, with a possible D match to TRBD1 (5 bases). Sequenced: peripheral blood. The TCR originated in a man between 65 and 79 years old with active COVID-19. The CDR3, as DNA: TGTGCCAGCAGCCCATTAGGGGTGTCAGGGGCCAACGTCCTGACTTTC. Translated, it gives CASSPLGVSGANVLTF. Using reference TRBV5-4 and TRBJ2-6 for the parts outside the CDR3, the full variable domain is ETGVTQSPTHLIKTRGQQVTLRCSSQSGHNTVSWYQQALGQGPQFIFQYYREEENGRGNFPPRFSGLQFPNYSSELNVNALELDDSALYLCASSPLGVSGANVLTFGAGSRLTVL.